The rows below give T cell receptor beta chains drawn from one sample of a study of cytomegalovirus exposure and HLA in healthy donors. Sequenced by immunoSEQ multiplex PCR; TCRdb stores in-frame clones only, minus some. The sample carries roughly 150,000 clones, about 88% recorded once. The sample was PBMCs. Receptors were obtained from a man between 18 and 35 years old in good health and CMV-seronegative. Each CDR3 is given without its conserved first and last residue.

CDR3 length: 12; J gene: TRBJ1-5; V gene: TRBV2; CDR3 protein: ASSEAGNSQPQH
CDR3 length: 13; J gene: TRBJ2-5; V gene: TRBV28; CDR3 protein: ASSSQGVGEETQY
CDR3 length: 11; J gene: TRBJ1-2; V gene: TRBV5-4; CDR3 protein: ASSMTGQNGYT
CDR3 length: 13; J gene: TRBJ1-2; V gene: TRBV27; CDR3 protein: ASSQRTGERYGYT
CDR3 length: 12; J gene: TRBJ1-2; V gene: TRBV29-1; CDR3 protein: SVEVDGQNYGYT
CDR3 length: 10; J gene: TRBJ1-4; V gene: TRBV10-1; CDR3 protein: ASSRGNEKLF
CDR3 length: 17; J gene: TRBJ2-2; V gene: TRBV4-3; CDR3 protein: ASSQDTLAGGFSTGELF
CDR3 length: 15; J gene: TRBJ2-1; V gene: TRBV10-3; CDR3 protein: AISERRQGAGYNEQF
CDR3 length: 10; J gene: TRBJ2-7; V gene: TRBV4-1; CDR3 protein: ASSQEAREQY
CDR3 length: 11; J gene: TRBJ2-7; V gene: TRBV6-5; CDR3 protein: ASGMGGAYEQY
CDR3 length: 14; J gene: TRBJ2-1; V gene: TRBV11-3; CDR3 protein: ASSLGPGQGYNEQF
CDR3 length: 14; J gene: TRBJ2-5; V gene: TRBV9; CDR3 protein: ASSVGTGGFRETQY
CDR3 length: 14; J gene: TRBJ2-3; V gene: TRBV4-2; CDR3 protein: ASSQDPGQGADTQY
CDR3 length: 13; J gene: TRBJ2-5; V gene: TRBV7-8; CDR3 protein: ASSPGLAAQETQY
CDR3 length: 13; J gene: TRBJ1-1; V gene: TRBV4-3; CDR3 protein: ASSQGGRGGTEAF
CDR3 length: 14; J gene: TRBJ2-1; V gene: TRBV27; CDR3 protein: ASSLLPGLGNNEQF
CDR3 length: 11; J gene: TRBJ1-1; V gene: TRBV6-6; CDR3 protein: ASSQIQNTEAF
CDR3 length: 11; J gene: TRBJ2-7; V gene: TRBV10-3; CDR3 protein: AISESPLREQY
CDR3 length: 13; J gene: TRBJ2-5; V gene: TRBV6-5; CDR3 protein: ASSYSPTGQETQY
CDR3 length: 11; J gene: TRBJ2-1; V gene: TRBV6-4; CDR3 protein: ASSPLSGQEQF
CDR3 length: 14; J gene: TRBJ2-7; V gene: TRBV7-2; CDR3 protein: ASSLVRDRGFNEQY
CDR3 length: 12; J gene: TRBJ1-1; V gene: TRBV15; CDR3 protein: ATRGQGRNTEAF
CDR3 length: 13; J gene: TRBJ2-3; V gene: TRBV12-5; CDR3 protein: ASGLGTDLTDTQY
CDR3 length: 16; J gene: TRBJ1-1; V gene: TRBV28; CDR3 protein: ASSSYFTGGADHTEAF
CDR3 length: 13; J gene: TRBJ2-1; V gene: TRBV10-3; CDR3 protein: AIRGGQRPYNEQF
CDR3 length: 9; J gene: TRBJ2-3; V gene: TRBV29-1; CDR3 protein: SVESTDTQY
CDR3 length: 11; J gene: TRBJ1-3; V gene: TRBV5-1; CDR3 protein: ASSLGHGNTIY
CDR3 length: 13; J gene: TRBJ1-2; V gene: TRBV11-2; CDR3 protein: ASSLEWRAAYGYT
CDR3 length: 14; J gene: TRBJ1-5; V gene: TRBV23-1; CDR3 protein: ASSHLAGGWNQPQH
CDR3 length: 13; J gene: TRBJ1-6; V gene: TRBV25-1; CDR3 protein: ASTSGTGGRSPLH
CDR3 length: 13; J gene: TRBJ2-3; V gene: TRBV5-6; CDR3 protein: ASSLGTGDTDTQY
CDR3 length: 13; J gene: TRBJ1-5; V gene: TRBV6-1; CDR3 protein: ASRWTRESNQPQH